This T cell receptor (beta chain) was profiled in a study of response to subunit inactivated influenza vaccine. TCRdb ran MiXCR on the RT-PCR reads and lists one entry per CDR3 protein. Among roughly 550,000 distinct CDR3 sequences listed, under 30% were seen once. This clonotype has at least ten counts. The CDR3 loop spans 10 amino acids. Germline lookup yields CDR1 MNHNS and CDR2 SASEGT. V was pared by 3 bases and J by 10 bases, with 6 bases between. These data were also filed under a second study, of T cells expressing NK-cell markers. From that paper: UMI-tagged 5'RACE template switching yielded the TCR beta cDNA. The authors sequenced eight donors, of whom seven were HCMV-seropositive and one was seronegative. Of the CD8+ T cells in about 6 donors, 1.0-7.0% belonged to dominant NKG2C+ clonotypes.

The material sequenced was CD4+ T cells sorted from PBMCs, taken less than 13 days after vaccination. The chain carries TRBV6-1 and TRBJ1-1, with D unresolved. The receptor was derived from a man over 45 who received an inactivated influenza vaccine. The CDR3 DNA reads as TGTGCCAGCAGTGATACGGTAGCTTTCTTT. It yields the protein CASSDTVAFF.